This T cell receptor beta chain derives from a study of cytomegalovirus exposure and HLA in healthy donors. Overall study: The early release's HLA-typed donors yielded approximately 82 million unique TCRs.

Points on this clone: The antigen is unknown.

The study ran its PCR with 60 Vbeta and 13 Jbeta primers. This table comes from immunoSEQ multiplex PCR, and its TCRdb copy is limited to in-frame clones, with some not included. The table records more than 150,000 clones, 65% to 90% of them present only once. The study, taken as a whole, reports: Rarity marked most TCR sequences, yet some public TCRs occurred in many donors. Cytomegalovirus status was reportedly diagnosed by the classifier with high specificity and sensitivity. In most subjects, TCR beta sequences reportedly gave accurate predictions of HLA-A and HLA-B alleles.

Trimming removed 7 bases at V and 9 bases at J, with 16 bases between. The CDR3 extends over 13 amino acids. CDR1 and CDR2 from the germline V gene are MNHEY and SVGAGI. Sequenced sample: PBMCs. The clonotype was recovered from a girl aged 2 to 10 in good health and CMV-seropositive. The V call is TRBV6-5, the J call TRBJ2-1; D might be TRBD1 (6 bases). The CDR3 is CASTETGLPEQFF. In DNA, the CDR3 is TGTGCCAGCACCGAAACAGGGTTACCTGAGCAGTTCTTC.